The 28 T cell receptor beta chains in this list originate from one sample, sequenced in a study of blood T cell repertoires in COVID-19. Sequencing used immunoSEQ multiplex PCR; TCRdb keeps in-frame clones, though not all of them. The data hold roughly 65,000 clones, with just over 85% observed a single time. The sequenced material came from peripheral blood. The receptors were gathered from a man aged 45-65 years with acute or convalescent COVID-19.

J is TRBJ1-4 and V is TRBV19; a possible D gene is TRBD1 (5 bases). Germline CDR1 is LNHDA and CDR2 is SQIVND (reference sequence). There are 14 residues in the CDR3. V lost 6 bases, J lost 5 bases, and 13 bases lay in between. CDR3 sequence reads: CASRLTGGNEKLFF. CDR3 DNA sequence: TGTGCCAGTAGGCTGACCGGGGGAAATGAAAAACTGTTTTTT.

The chain couples TRBV7-9 to TRBJ1-6, with D uncertain. Germline V gene lookup returns CDR1 SEHNR and CDR2 FQNEAQ (reference sequence). Trimming took 8 bases from V and 5 from J, leaving 7 bases between them. This CDR3 is built from 12 residues. Written as DNA, the CDR3 is TGTGCCAGCCGGGAACATAATTCACCCCTCCACTTT. Translating it yields CASREHNSPLHF. Full variable domain (missing parts from reference TRBV7-9 and TRBJ1-6): DTGVSQNPRHKITKRGQNVTFRCDPISEHNRLYWYRQTLGQGPEFLTYFQNEAQLEKSRLLSDRFSAERPKGSFSTLEIQRTEQGDSAMYLCASREHNSPLHFGNGTRLTVT.

To note about this clone: The sample carries other DNA sequences with the same CDR3. V usage is TRBV11-2 and J usage is TRBJ2-7, with 9 positions matching TRBD1. Germline CDR1 reads SGHAT; CDR2 reads FQNNGV. The CDR3 length is 14 residues. V lost 3 bases and J lost 3; bases outside the gene matches: 3. CDR3 nucleotide sequence: TGTGCCAGCAGCTTGGGGACAGGGAGCTACGAGCAGTACTTC. Translation: CASSLGTGSYEQYF.

The rearrangement joins TRBV2 to TRBJ1-6; 9 bases are a match to TRBD1. The CDR3 is 18 amino acids. Trimming removed 2 bases from V and 9 bases from J; junction bases left unmatched: 14. Germline V gene sequence: CDR1 SNHLY, CDR2 FYNNEI. CDR3 coding DNA: TGTGCCAGCAGTGAACGCAGACAGGGGGTTTTATCACCTTCACCCCTCCACTTT. It yields the protein CASSERRQGVLSPSPLHF.

The chain is built from TRBV10-3 and TRBJ2-5, with D possibly TRBD2 on 6 matching bases. CDR1 ENHRY and CDR2 SYGVKD come from the germline V gene. The CDR3 spans 14 residues. V was clipped by 2 bases and J by 5 bases, with 12 bases between them. CDR3: CAISERRAWETQYF. DNA for the CDR3: TGTGCCATCAGTGAGCGGAGGGCCTGGGAGACCCAGTACTTC.

This chain uses TRBV5-1 with TRBJ2-7; D perhaps matches TRBD1 (6 bases). The germline V and J ends were trimmed by 4 bases and 6 bases, with 8 bases remaining between them. CDR3 size: 11 residues. Per germline, CDR1 SGHRS and CDR2 YFSETQ. The CDR3, as DNA: TGCGCCAGCAGCCCAGGGGTCGAGCAGTACTTC. Translation: CASSPGVEQYF.

J is TRBJ2-7 and V is TRBV3-1 (or the pseudogene TRBV3-2); D is unclear. The CDR3 covers 13 residues. Trimming shortened V by 3 bases and J by 2 bases, and 8 bases separated the two germline ends. From germline, CDR1 is LGHDT and CDR2 YNNKEL (reference sequence). CDR3 region: CASSHRSPYEQYF. Here the CDR3 DNA reads TGTGCCAGCAGCCACAGGTCCCCCTACGAGCAGTACTTC.

This clone was detected once. J is TRBJ1-5 and V is TRBV29-1; 8 bases align to TRBD1. The CDR3 runs to 14 residues. CDR1 and CDR2 (germline): SQVTM, ANQGSEA. The CDR3 here is CNSGQGDSNQPQHF. CDR3 coding DNA: TGCAACTCTGGACAGGGTGACAGCAATCAGCCCCAGCATTTT.

The genes are TRBV9 and TRBJ2-3; a possible D gene is TRBD1 (8 bases). The V and J ends lost 3 bases and 3 bases respectively, with 38 bases between them. CDR3 size: 23 residues. CDR1 SGDLS and CDR2 YYNGEE come from the germline V gene. CDR3 sequence: CASSATPGQVLAATGRKTDTQYF. The CDR3, as DNA: TGTGCCAGCAGCGCAACCCCGGGACAGGTCCTAGCGGCAACTGGGAGGAAAACAGATACGCAGTATTTT. Full variable domain (outside the CDR3, taken from reference TRBV9 and TRBJ2-3): DSGVTQTPKHLITATGQRVTLRCSPRSGDLSVYWYQQSLDQGLQFLIQYYNGEERAKGNILERFSAQQFPDLHSELNLSSLELGDSALYFCASSATPGQVLAATGRKTDTQYFGPGTRLTVL.

The rearrangement uses TRBV4-1 and TRBJ1-5, with 7 bases lining up with TRBD1. This CDR3 comprises 15 residues. V was pared by 4 bases and J by 3 bases, with 6 bases of the junction left unmatched. The V gene's germline CDR1 is MGHRA and CDR2 YSYEKL. This CDR3 reads CASSLRDSTNQPQHF. CDR3 DNA: TGCGCCAGCAGCCTTCGGGACAGTACCAATCAGCCCCAGCATTTT.

The chain couples TRBV2 to TRBJ1-2, with 8 positions matching TRBD1. CDR1 is SNHLY and CDR2 is FYNNEI in the germline V gene. The CDR3 extends over 15 amino acids. Trimming at V came to 0 bases and at J to 2 bases, leaving 2 bases not matched to a gene. The CDR3 protein is CASSEATGANYGYTF. As DNA, the CDR3 is TGTGCCAGCAGTGAAGCGACAGGGGCAAACTATGGCTACACCTTC.

The chain has TRBV19 and TRBJ2-5; a weak D match, TRBD1 (6 bases). Germline values: CDR1 LNHDA, CDR2 SQIVND (reference sequence). V was pared by 6 bases and J by 5 bases, with 22 bases between. CDR3 length: 16 amino acids. The chain's CDR3 is CASSLLYSQGLETQYF. The CDR3 DNA reads as TGTGCCAGTAGCCTTCTGTACTCCCAGGGGTTGGAGACCCAGTACTTC.

This chain links TRBV19 with TRBJ2-3; D perhaps matches TRBD2 (5 bases). The CDR3 consists of 13 residues. V gave up 2 bases and J gave up 4 bases, with 7 bases separating them. Germline V gene data show CDR1 as LNHDA and CDR2 as SQIVND (reference sequence). CDR3 sequence (DNA): TGTGCCAGTAGTATACGGGATCCAGATACGCAGTATTTT. Translating gives CASSIRDPDTQYF.

The J gene is TRBJ2-3, the V gene TRBV6-5; D gene ambiguous. Germline values: CDR1 MNHEY, CDR2 SVGAGI. This CDR3 comprises 16 residues. Trimming removed 3 bases from V and 1 base from J, with 14 bases in between. The CDR3 here is CASSYTLFRGTDTQYF. The CDR3 bases are TGTGCCAGCAGTTATACCCTTTTCCGGGGCACAGATACGCAGTATTTT.

The chain is built from TRBV11-2 and TRBJ1-1; D not certain. Germline values: CDR1 SGHAT, CDR2 FQNNGV. V lost 8 bases and J lost 3, with 13 bases in between. This CDR3 region has 13 residues. CDR3 in amino acids: CASSGNRDTEAFF. CDR3 nucleotide sequence: TGTGCCAGCTCGGGGAATAGAGACACTGAAGCTTTCTTT.

This clone came up a few times. V gene TRBV7-3 combines with J gene TRBJ1-2, with 10 bases lining up with TRBD1. This CDR3 has 17 amino acids. Germline trimming cut 4 bases from V and 12 bases from J; bases unmatched to any gene: 20. Germline lookup yields CDR1 SGHTA and CDR2 FQGTGA. In DNA form, the CDR3 reads TGTGCCAGCAGCTCCTACGGGGTGACTACCGGGACAGGGGATAACACCTTC. Its translation is CASSSYGVTTGTGDNTF.

This sequence joins TRBV5-1 and TRBJ2-5; no definite D call. V lost 0 bases and J 0 bases, leaving 15 bases between the germline ends. CDR3 length equals 17 residues. Germline V lookup: CDR1 SGHRS, CDR2 YFSETQ. The CDR3 here is CASSLAGPLIDQETQYF. The DNA of the CDR3 is TGCGCCAGCAGCTTGGCCGGTCCTCTGATAGACCAAGAGACCCAGTACTTC.

This chain connects TRBV18 to TRBJ2-5; 11 bases match TRBD2. With 1 base clipped from V and 1 base from J, the junction kept 8 bases outside the gene matches. The germline V gene encodes CDR1 KGHSH and CDR2 LQKENI. This CDR3 contains 18 residues. The chain's CDR3 is CASSPRSVTSGSQETQYF. The CDR3 region has the DNA TGTGCCAGCTCACCACGTTCAGTCACTAGCGGGAGCCAAGAGACCCAGTACTTC.

J is TRBJ2-5 and V is TRBV11-2; a weak D match, TRBD2 (6 bases). The germline V gene has CDR1 SGHAT and CDR2 FQNNGV. This CDR3 has 14 amino acids. V lost 5 bases and J lost 7, with 17 bases in between. CDR3 bases: TGTGCCAGCAGCCCTACCGGGAGCTTGGGGACCCAGTACTTC. It yields the protein CASSPTGSLGTQYF.

The rearrangement links TRBV12-3 or TRBV12-4 to TRBJ1-4, with TRBD1 matching 7 bases. The V segment lost 5 bases and the J segment 10 bases; nucleotides outside the gene matches: 7. The CDR3 length is 13 residues. The DNA for the CDR3 is TGTGCCAGCAGTCCCGGGACAGTGGCAAAACTGTTTTTT. It codes for CASSPGTVAKLFF.

The chain is built from TRBV14 and TRBJ1-1; the D is unclear. This CDR3 is built from 14 residues. V was trimmed by 4 bases and J by 7 bases, leaving 16 bases between them. Per the germline V gene, CDR1 is SGHDN and CDR2 is FVKESK. The chain's CDR3 is CASSLRSGVREAFF. CDR3 in DNA: TGTGCCAGCAGCCTCCGGAGCGGGGTTCGTGAAGCTTTCTTT.

This chain uses TRBV27 with TRBJ2-7, with a possible D match to TRBD1 (6 bases). Germline CDR1 is MNHEY and CDR2 is SMNVEV (reference sequence). The ends were cut back, 5 bases at V and 4 bases at J, with 12 bases in the middle. The CDR3 loop spans 13 amino acids. The CDR3 DNA reads as TGTGCCAGCAGTACAGGGATCGGGTACGAGCAGTACTTC. Translating it yields CASSTGIGYEQYF.

The chain is built from TRBV6-5 and TRBJ2-5, with a weak D call TRBD2 (5 bases). Trimming shortened V by 2 bases and J by 2 bases, and 12 bases separated the two germline ends. The germline V gene encodes CDR1 MNHEY and CDR2 SVGAGI. The CDR3 contains 15 residues. The DNA of the CDR3 is TGTGCCAGCAGTTACGCAGACTACGTACAAGAGACCCAGTACTTC. It encodes CASSYADYVQETQYF.

This rearrangement joins TRBV7-2 to TRBJ2-1, with a weak D call TRBD2 (6 bases). Deletions cut 5 bases from V and 8 bases from J, with 16 bases between. The germline V gene encodes CDR1 SGHTA and CDR2 FQGNSA. The CDR3 is 14 amino acids. The CDR3 is CASSLGRRAYEQFF. For the CDR3, the DNA is TGTGCCAGCAGCCTGGGGAGGAGGGCCTATGAGCAGTTCTTC.

The J gene is TRBJ2-7, the V gene TRBV10-3; 7 bases map to TRBD2. CDR1 and CDR2 (germline): ENHRY, SYGVKD. With V trimmed by 4 bases and J by 4 bases, 4 bases remained unmatched. The CDR3 sequence is 13 residues long. DNA of the CDR3: TGTGCCATCAGTGGGGGGGAGGGGTACGAGCAGTACTTC. It specifies CAISGGEGYEQYF.

This clone is a singleton in its sample. CDR3 coding DNA: TGTGCCACCGGACAGGGTGCTCATGGCTACACCTTC. Protein product: CATGQGAHGYTF. The chain is built from TRBV19 and TRBJ1-2; 8 nucleotides match TRBD1. This CDR3 comprises 12 residues. Germline values: CDR1 LNHDA, CDR2 SQIVND (reference sequence). The V segment lost 10 bases and the J segment 6 bases; nucleotides outside the gene matches: 7.

CDR3 DNA: TGTGCCAGCAGTCGGACTTTTTATAGCAATCAGCCCCAGCATTTT. This encodes CASSRTFYSNQPQHF. The chain couples TRBV27 to TRBJ1-5; no reliable D call. Germline values: CDR1 MNHEY, CDR2 SMNVEV (reference sequence). The CDR3 runs 15 residues. Trimming removed 5 bases at V and 0 bases at J, with 11 bases between.

The chain is built from TRBV27 and TRBJ2-1; D remains unclear. Trimming cost V 4 bases and J 7 bases, with 14 bases left between them. The CDR3 runs to 14 residues. CDR1 is MNHEY, CDR2 SMNVEV, per germline (reference sequence). The CDR3 here is CASSSQDWMNEQFF. As DNA, the CDR3 is TGTGCCAGCAGTTCCCAGGATTGGATGAATGAGCAGTTCTTC.